These T cell receptor beta chains were read from a single sample in a study of monozygotic twins with inflammatory bowel disease. TCRdb reprocessed the 5' RACE reads and stores each CDR3 protein as one record, lacking DNA. This sample's table reports 150,000 or so distinct CDR3 sequences. The sample was blood. The receptors here all came from a human donor with ulcerative colitis or Crohn's disease, or a healthy co-twin of an affected twin (not recorded which). Both conserved end residues are part of each CDR3. The order of the fields is V gene, J gene, CDR3 protein.

V: TRBV30; J: TRBJ2-7; CDR3: CAWSETAPYEQYF
V: TRBV20-1; J: TRBJ2-5; CDR3: CSARDRDTPNEGQYF
V: TRBV7-3; J: TRBJ2-2; CDR3: CASSSTSTGELFF
V: TRBV15; J: TRBJ1-5; CDR3: CATSSHGTANQPQHF
V: TRBV29-1; J: TRBJ2-3; CDR3: CSVSYASTDTQYF
V: TRBV7-2; J: TRBJ2-7; CDR3: CASSTGPRIYEQYF
V: TRBV5-1; J: TRBJ1-6; CDR3: CASRGEQQGSNSPLHF
V: TRBV12-3/TRBV12-4; J: TRBJ1-2; CDR3: CASNNPGGEGYTF
V: TRBV20-1; J: TRBJ2-7; CDR3: CSAKSGSGYEQYF
V: TRBV14; J: TRBJ2-3; CDR3: CASSQEASFPDTQYF
V: TRBV3-1; J: TRBJ1-5; CDR3: CASSQRARNQPQHF
V: TRBV7-2; J: TRBJ2-5; CDR3: CASSLAPRETQYF
V: TRBV5-1; J: TRBJ2-5; CDR3: CASSDRLASAGETQYF
V: TRBV25-1; J: TRBJ2-7; CDR3: CASSEIGRGISYEQYF
V: TRBV7-3; J: TRBJ2-3; CDR3: CASSWTGGSDTQYF
V: TRBV20-1; J: TRBJ1-1; CDR3: CSARDWGRRNTEAFF
V: TRBV5-1; J: TRBJ2-2; CDR3: CASSYLARRDDTGELFF
V: TRBV2; J: TRBJ2-1; CDR3: CASSPLTGSNEQFF
V: TRBV20-1; J: TRBJ1-1; CDR3: CSNWGLGNTEAFF
V: TRBV21-1; J: TRBJ2-3; CDR3: CASSKVVAGVTDTQYF
V: TRBV4-3; J: TRBJ2-7; CDR3: CASSQGTGIPYEQYF
V: TRBV20-1; J: TRBJ1-2; CDR3: CSASSETFYGYTF
V: TRBV7-9; J: TRBJ1-1; CDR3: CASSWDRSRDTEAFF
V: TRBV9; J: TRBJ1-4; CDR3: CASSDNLDEKLFF
V: TRBV24-1; J: TRBJ2-1; CDR3: CATSGQGTRGHNEQFF
V: TRBV20-1; J: TRBJ1-1; CDR3: CSARDQGWGGEAFF
V: TRBV20-1; J: TRBJ1-6; CDR3: CSASPGTRGYNSPLHF
V: TRBV28; J: TRBJ1-5; CDR3: CASSPVGSNQPQHF
V: TRBV5-6; J: TRBJ1-4; CDR3: CASSQGGTRLEKLFF
V: TRBV2; J: TRBJ2-7; CDR3: CASRGGRYEQYF
V: TRBV29-1; J: TRBJ2-5; CDR3: CSVGIGTYQETQYF
V: TRBV5-1; J: TRBJ2-5; CDR3: CASSLGPTGVAATQYF
V: TRBV5-1; J: TRBJ1-3; CDR3: CASSLGGDTIYF
V: TRBV25-1; J: TRBJ2-3; CDR3: CASSYRVDTQYF
V: TRBV20-1; J: TRBJ2-2; CDR3: CSARVGRAVGELFF
V: TRBV4-3; J: TRBJ2-3; CDR3: CASSQLGGASTDTQYF
V: TRBV20-1; J: TRBJ1-2; CDR3: CSARSRDNYGYTF
V: TRBV7-2; J: TRBJ1-5; CDR3: CASSPPHQPQHF
V: TRBV27; J: TRBJ1-1; CDR3: CASSLPDRTMNTEAFF
V: TRBV5-1; J: TRBJ1-5; CDR3: CASSLVGGNQPQHF
V: TRBV28; J: TRBJ2-5; CDR3: CASSSDLEAGVFKGQETQYF
V: TRBV28; J: TRBJ2-5; CDR3: CASSSRLAGVQGETQYF
V: TRBV12-3/TRBV12-4; J: TRBJ1-2; CDR3: CASSLLPDRAYGYTF
V: TRBV24-1; J: TRBJ2-2; CDR3: CATSLGLDGTGELFF
V: TRBV18; J: TRBJ1-2; CDR3: CASSPAPLRGERGYTF
V: TRBV6-5; J: TRBJ2-7; CDR3: CASRLAGTYEQYF
V: TRBV5-1; J: TRBJ2-7; CDR3: CASSAGQKLEQYF
V: TRBV15; J: TRBJ2-2; CDR3: CAAQTGGAGELFF
V: TRBV5-1; J: TRBJ1-2; CDR3: CASSLGGQWYGYTF
V: TRBV12-3/TRBV12-4; J: TRBJ2-4; CDR3: CASSLALAGNGNIQYF
V: TRBV18; J: TRBJ1-2; CDR3: CASSPKGVNYGYTF
V: TRBV13; J: TRBJ1-2; CDR3: CASSLYDSLNAVGYTF
V: TRBV5-1; J: TRBJ2-1; CDR3: CASSLDRSQQFF